Below, one T cell receptor (beta chain) is given with its context. Its specificity is not known. The data stem from a study of T-cell memory formation after mild COVID-19. Study-wide findings and caveats: Pre-infection memory already had some responding clones, implying cross-reactive memory joined.

TCRdb passed the 5' RACE reads through MiXCR, listing each CDR3 protein once. The sample lists 250,000 or so distinct CDR3 sequences; 15% to 20% were seen once. With 4 bases clipped from V and 5 bases from J, the junction kept 13 bases outside the gene matches. The CDR3 runs to 16 residues. Germline CDR1 reads SGHAT; CDR2 reads FQNNGV. Sequencing used PBMCs or a T cell subset sorted from them (not recorded which). The chain employs TRBV11-2 and TRBJ2-5, with 7 bases matching TRBD2. This sequence originates from a man younger than 30 who had mild COVID-19 (a few samples of this study predate the infection). Cell type and time point are not known. The CDR3 DNA sequence: TGTGCCAGCAGCTCCTCGCTACTAGCGATCCAGGAGACCCAGTACTTC. Translation gives CASSSSLLAIQETQYF.